This T cell receptor beta chain originates from a study of molecular identifiers for immune sequencing clone quantification. On the study more broadly: Sequencing covered four of five parts into which replicate RNA from approximately 20,000 or 98,000 naive CD8 cells was split. Overall study results and limits: Barcode collisions between identical TCR molecules could shrink estimates of highly expanded clone sizes. Whereas naive cells kept under 1% of molecules in clones above 20 RNA copies, such clones held over 98% in effectors.

Germline V gene sequence: CDR1 MNHEY, CDR2 SMNVEV (reference sequence). This CDR3 spans 16 amino acids. V lost 3 bases and J 5 bases, leaving 16 bases between the germline ends. A word on this clonotype: Its specificity is unknown.

TCRdb analysed the PCR reads with MiXCR anew, one entry per CDR3 protein. The sample consists of about 640,000 distinct CDR3 sequences, nearly 20% of them appearing once. Between 20,000 and 1,000,000 sorted cells, with 10%, 30% or 50% RNA, yielded naive CD8 libraries. Source material: naive CD8+ T cells from blood, with Jurkat cell RNA spiked in. Sample subset: FACS-sorted CD8+CD4-CCR7+CD45RA+ naive T cells. V gene TRBV27 combines with J gene TRBJ2-2, with D possibly matching TRBD2 (5 bases). The origin of this receptor is a human donor in good health. Some libraries in this study had Jurkat cell RNA spiked in. This chain's CDR3 is CASSFLDGMGTGELFF. The CDR3 nucleotides are TGTGCCAGCAGTTTTCTAGACGGGATGGGGACCGGGGAGCTGTTTTTT.